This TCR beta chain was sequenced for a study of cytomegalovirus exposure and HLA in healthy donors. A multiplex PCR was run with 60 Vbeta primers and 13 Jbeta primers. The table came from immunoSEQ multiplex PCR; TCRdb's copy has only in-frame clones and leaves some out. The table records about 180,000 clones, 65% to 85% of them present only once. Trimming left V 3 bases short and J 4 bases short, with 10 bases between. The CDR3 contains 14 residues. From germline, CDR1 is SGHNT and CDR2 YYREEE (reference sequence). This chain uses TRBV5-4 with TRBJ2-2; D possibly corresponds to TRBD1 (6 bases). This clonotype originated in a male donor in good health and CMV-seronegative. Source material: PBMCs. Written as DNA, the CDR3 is TGTGCCAGCAGCTCTACAGGGATCACCGGGGAGCTGTTTTTT. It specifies CASSSTGITGELFF.